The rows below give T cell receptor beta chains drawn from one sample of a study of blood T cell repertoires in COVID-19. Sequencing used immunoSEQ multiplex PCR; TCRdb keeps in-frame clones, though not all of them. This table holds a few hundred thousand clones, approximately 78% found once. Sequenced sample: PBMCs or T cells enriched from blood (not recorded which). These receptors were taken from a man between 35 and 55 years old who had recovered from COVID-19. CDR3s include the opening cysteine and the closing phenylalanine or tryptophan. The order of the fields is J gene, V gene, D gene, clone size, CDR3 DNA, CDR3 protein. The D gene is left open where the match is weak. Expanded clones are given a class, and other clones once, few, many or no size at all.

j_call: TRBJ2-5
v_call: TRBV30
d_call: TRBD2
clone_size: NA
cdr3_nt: TGTGCCTGGAGTGTACGAAATAGCGGGAGGCCGAAAAAAGAGACCCAGTACTTC
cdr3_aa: CAWSVRNSGRPKKETQYF

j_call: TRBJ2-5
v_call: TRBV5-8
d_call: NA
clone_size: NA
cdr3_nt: TGTGCCAGCAGCTTGGGTTGGGCAACCCAAGAGACCCAGTACTTC
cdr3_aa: CASSLGWATQETQYF

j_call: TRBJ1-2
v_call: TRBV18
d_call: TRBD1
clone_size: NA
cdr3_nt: TGTGCCAGCTCACCGAAGAAGGTGGGACAGTTTAATGGCTACACCTTC
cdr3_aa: CASSPKKVGQFNGYTF

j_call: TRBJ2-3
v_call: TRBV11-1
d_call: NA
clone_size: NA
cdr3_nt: TGTGCCAGCAGCTTAGAAGGACATCCCACAGATACGCAGTATTTT
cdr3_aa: CASSLEGHPTDTQYF

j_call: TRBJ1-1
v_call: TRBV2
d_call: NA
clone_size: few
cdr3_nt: TGTGCCAGCAGTGAATCGGTTGGGCTGAACACTGAAGCTTTCTTT
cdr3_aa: CASSESVGLNTEAFF

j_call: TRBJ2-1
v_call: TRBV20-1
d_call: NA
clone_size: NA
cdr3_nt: TGCAGTGCTAGGGAACTAGGCGAGCAGTTCTTC
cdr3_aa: CSARELGEQFF

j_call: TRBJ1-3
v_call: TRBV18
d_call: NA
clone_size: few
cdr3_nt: TGTGCCAGCCGAGGTCAAGAAGGGGTGCTCTCTGGAAACACCATATATTTT
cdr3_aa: CASRGQEGVLSGNTIYF

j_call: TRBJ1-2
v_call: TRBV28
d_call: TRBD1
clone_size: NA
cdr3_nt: TGTGCCAGCAGTTGGGGACAGGACTATGGCTACACCTTC
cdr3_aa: CASSWGQDYGYTF

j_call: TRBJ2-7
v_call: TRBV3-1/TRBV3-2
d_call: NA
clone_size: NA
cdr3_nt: TGTGCCAGCAGCCAGGCATACTCCTACGAGCAGTACTTC
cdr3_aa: CASSQAYSYEQYF

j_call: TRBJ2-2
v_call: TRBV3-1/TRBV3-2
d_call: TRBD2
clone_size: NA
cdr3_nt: TGTGCCAGCAGCCTTGGACTAGCGGGAGCGAACACCGGGGAGCTGTTTTTT
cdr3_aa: CASSLGLAGANTGELFF

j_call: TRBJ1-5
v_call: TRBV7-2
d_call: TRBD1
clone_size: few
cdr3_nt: TGTGCCAGCAGCTATACAGGGGACAATCAGCCCCAGCATTTT
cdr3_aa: CASSYTGDNQPQHF

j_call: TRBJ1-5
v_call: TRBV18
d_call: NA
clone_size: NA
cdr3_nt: TGTGCCAGCTCACCACTCGCCACAGGCACTTATCAGCCCCAGCATTTT
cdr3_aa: CASSPLATGTYQPQHF

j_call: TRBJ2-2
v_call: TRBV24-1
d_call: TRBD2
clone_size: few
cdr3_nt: TGTGCCACCAGTGTCACTAGCGGGGGCTTTCGGGGCACCGGGGAGCTGTTTTTT
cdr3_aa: CATSVTSGGFRGTGELFF

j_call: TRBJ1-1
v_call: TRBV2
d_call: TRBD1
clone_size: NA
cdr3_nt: TGTGCCAGCAGTTACAGGGGGGCGAACACTGAAGCTTTCTTT
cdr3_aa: CASSYRGANTEAFF

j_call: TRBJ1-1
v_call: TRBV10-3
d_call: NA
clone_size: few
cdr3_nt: TGTGCCATCGGTGGCAGTTTGAACACTGAAGCTTTCTTT
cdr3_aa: CAIGGSLNTEAFF

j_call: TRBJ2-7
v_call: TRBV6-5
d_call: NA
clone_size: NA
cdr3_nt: TGTGCCAGCAGTTACTCTCAGGGTTACGAGCAGTACTTC
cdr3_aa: CASSYSQGYEQYF

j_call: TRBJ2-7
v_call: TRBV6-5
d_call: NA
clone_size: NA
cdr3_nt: TGTGCCAGCATGAGGAGCTACGAGCAGTACTTC
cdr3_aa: CASMRSYEQYF

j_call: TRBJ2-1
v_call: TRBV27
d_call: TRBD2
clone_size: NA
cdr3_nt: TGTGCCAGCAGGTTGGGCTCTTCCGCCGAAGGCGGGAGAGGGGAGGTTGAGCAGTTCTTC
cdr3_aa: CASRLGSSAEGGRGEVEQFF

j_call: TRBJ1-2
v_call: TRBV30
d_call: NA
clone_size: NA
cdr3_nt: TGTGCCTGGAGAACCATGCGGGGCTACACCTTC
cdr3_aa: CAWRTMRGYTF

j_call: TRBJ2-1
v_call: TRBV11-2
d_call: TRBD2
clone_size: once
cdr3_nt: TGTGCCAGCAGCTCTCGGACTAGCGGGAGGGCCGCATCGACCAATGAGCAGTTCTTC
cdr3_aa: CASSSRTSGRAASTNEQFF

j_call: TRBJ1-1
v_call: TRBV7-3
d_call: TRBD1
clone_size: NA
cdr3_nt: TGTGCCAGCAGCTTAAGAGGGGGCTTCATGAACACTGAAGCTTTCTTT
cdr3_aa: CASSLRGGFMNTEAFF

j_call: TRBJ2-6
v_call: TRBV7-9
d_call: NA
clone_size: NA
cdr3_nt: TGTGCCAGCAGCCCCAATTGGAGGTCTGGGGCCAACGTCCTGACTTTC
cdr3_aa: CASSPNWRSGANVLTF

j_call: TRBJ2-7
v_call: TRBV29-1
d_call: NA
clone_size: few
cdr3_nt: TGCAGCGTTGAATTTCCGTTATCCTACGAGCAGTACTTC
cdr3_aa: CSVEFPLSYEQYF

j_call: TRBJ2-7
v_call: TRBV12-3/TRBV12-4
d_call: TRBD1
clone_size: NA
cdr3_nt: TGTGCCAGCAGTTCCTGGACAGGGAACGAGCAGTACTTC
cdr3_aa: CASSSWTGNEQYF

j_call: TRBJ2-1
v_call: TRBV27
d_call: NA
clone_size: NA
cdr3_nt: TGTGCCAGCAGTTTAACCACTCCCTCCTACAATGAGCAGTTCTTC
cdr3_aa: CASSLTTPSYNEQFF

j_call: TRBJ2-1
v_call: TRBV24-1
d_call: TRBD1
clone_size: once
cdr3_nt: TGTGCCACCAGTGATTTGCGGACAGGGCCGGATGAGCAGTTCTTC
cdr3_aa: CATSDLRTGPDEQFF

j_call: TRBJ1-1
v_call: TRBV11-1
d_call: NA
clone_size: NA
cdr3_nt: TGTGCCAGCAGCTTAATAGGAGGGAGCACTGAAGCTTTCTTT
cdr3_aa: CASSLIGGSTEAFF

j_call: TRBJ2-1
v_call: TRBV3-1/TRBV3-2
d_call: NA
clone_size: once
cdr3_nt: TGTGCCAGCAGTCACTTCTGGGAGCAGTTCTTC
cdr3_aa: CASSHFWEQFF

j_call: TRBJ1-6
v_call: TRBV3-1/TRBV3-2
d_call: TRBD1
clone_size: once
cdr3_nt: TGTGCCAGCAGCCCCCGGGACAGGGCAGTTTCACCCCTCCACTTT
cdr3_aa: CASSPRDRAVSPLHF

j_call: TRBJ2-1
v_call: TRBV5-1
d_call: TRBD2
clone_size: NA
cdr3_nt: TGCGCCAGCAGCTTGGAGCGGGGATCCAATGAGCAGTTCTTC
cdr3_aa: CASSLERGSNEQFF

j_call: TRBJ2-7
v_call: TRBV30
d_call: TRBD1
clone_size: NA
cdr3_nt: TGTGCCTGGAGTGTACAGGGGGCCGCACGAGGGGACGAGCAGTACTTC
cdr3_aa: CAWSVQGAARGDEQYF

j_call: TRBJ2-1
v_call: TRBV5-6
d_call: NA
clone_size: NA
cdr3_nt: TGTGCCAGCAGTCTCGGTCGGAATGAGCAGTTCTTC
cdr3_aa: CASSLGRNEQFF

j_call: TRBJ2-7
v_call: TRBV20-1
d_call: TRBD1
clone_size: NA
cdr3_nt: TGCAGTGCTAGTCCTACCTGGGACAGGGCCACCTACGAGCAGTACTTC
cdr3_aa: CSASPTWDRATYEQYF

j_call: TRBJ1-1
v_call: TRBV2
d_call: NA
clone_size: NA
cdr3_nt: TGTGCCAGCAAGGGGCCCAGGGCGGGGATCGCGACTGAAGCTTTCTTT
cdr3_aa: CASKGPRAGIATEAFF

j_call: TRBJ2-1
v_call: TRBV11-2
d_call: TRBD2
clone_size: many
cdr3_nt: TGTGCCAGCAGCGCAAGCGGGAGTAGTAATGAGCAGTTCTTC
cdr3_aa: CASSASGSSNEQFF